The clone carrying this T cell receptor (beta chain) has a handful of counts. The CDR3 consists of 15 residues. Germline V CDR1 and CDR2: MNHNS, SASEGT. The ends were cut back, 6 bases at V and 2 bases at J, with 16 bases in the middle. The sample is drawn from a study of cytomegalovirus exposure and HLA in healthy donors. Vbeta (60) and Jbeta (13) primers were used in the PCR. The table came from immunoSEQ multiplex PCR; TCRdb's copy has only in-frame clones and leaves some out. Of approximately 82,000 clones listed, over 9.5% were seen once; the top ten hold roughly 22%. The chain recombines TRBV6-1 with TRBJ1-2; D perhaps matches TRBD1 (6 bases). This clonotype was sampled from a man in his sixties in good health and CMV-seropositive. The sequenced material came from PBMCs. The CDR3, as DNA: TGTGCCAGCAGGGGGCCTCGAGACAGGAACTATGGCTACACCTTC. This codes for CASRGPRDRNYGYTF.